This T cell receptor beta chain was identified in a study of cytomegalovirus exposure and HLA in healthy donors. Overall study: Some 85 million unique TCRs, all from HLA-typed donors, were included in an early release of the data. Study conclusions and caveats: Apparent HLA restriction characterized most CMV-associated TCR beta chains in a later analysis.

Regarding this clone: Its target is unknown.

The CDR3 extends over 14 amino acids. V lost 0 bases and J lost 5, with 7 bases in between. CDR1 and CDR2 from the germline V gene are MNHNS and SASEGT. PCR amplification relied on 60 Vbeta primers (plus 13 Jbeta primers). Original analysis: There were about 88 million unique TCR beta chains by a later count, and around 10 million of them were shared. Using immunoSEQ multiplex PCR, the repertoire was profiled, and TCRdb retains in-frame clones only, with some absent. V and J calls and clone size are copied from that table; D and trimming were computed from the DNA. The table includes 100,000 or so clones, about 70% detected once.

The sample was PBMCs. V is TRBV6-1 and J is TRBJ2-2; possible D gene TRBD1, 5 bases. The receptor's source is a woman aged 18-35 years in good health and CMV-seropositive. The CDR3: CASSEAGETGELFF. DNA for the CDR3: TGTGCCAGCAGTGAAGCAGGGGAAACCGGGGAGCTGTTTTTT.